A selection of T cell receptor beta chains follows, all from one sample in a study of OX40 agonist ivuxolimab in advanced cancers. Data came from immunoSEQ multiplex PCR; TCRdb stores just in-frame clones and leaves some out. Of approximately 54,000 clones in the sample, around 93% were seen once. This specimen was CD4+ or CD8+ T cells sorted from blood, taken in a trial of the OX40 agonist ivuxolimab. The origin of the receptors is an adult with an advanced solid tumor such as melanoma, head and neck, liver or kidney cancer. Both conserved end residues are part of each CDR3. D genes are given only for firm matches. Clone size is shown for a subset of rows, as once, few, many or a class of expanded clone.

D gene: .
J gene: TRBJ1-5
V gene: TRBV27
clone size: .
CDR3 protein: CASSGRGVSNQPQHF
CDR3 DNA: TGTGCCAGCAGTGGGAGGGGAGTGAGCAATCAGCCCCAGCATTTT

D gene: .
J gene: TRBJ2-1
V gene: TRBV19
clone size: .
CDR3 protein: CASSISGTRSSYNEQFF
CDR3 DNA: TGTGCCAGTAGTATCTCCGGGACCCGCTCCTCCTACAATGAGCAGTTCTTC

D gene: .
J gene: TRBJ1-2
V gene: TRBV4-1
clone size: .
CDR3 protein: CASSQVGQTFYGYTF
CDR3 DNA: TGCGCCAGCAGCCAAGTTGGACAGACCTTCTATGGCTACACCTTC

D gene: .
J gene: TRBJ2-1
V gene: TRBV9
clone size: .
CDR3 protein: CASSEETPNEQFF
CDR3 DNA: TGTGCCAGCAGTGAGGAGACTCCCAATGAGCAGTTCTTC

D gene: TRBD2
J gene: TRBJ2-3
V gene: TRBV7-2
clone size: .
CDR3 protein: CASSFLAGVADTQYF
CDR3 DNA: TGTGCCAGCAGCTTTTTAGCGGGAGTTGCAGATACGCAGTATTTT

D gene: .
J gene: TRBJ2-1
V gene: TRBV28
clone size: .
CDR3 protein: CASSFHQHNEQFF
CDR3 DNA: TGTGCCAGCAGTTTTCACCAACACAATGAGCAGTTCTTC

D gene: .
J gene: TRBJ1-2
V gene: TRBV9
clone size: .
CDR3 protein: CASSFTAYGYTF
CDR3 DNA: TGTGCCAGCAGCTTTACAGCGTATGGCTACACCTTC

D gene: .
J gene: TRBJ1-1
V gene: TRBV13
clone size: .
CDR3 protein: CASSLRGADTEAFF
CDR3 DNA: TGTGCCAGCAGCCTACGGGGCGCGGACACTGAAGCTTTCTTT

D gene: TRBD1
J gene: TRBJ2-4
V gene: TRBV29-1
clone size: .
CDR3 protein: CSVEKTGWWKNIQYF
CDR3 DNA: TGCAGCGTTGAAAAGACAGGGTGGTGGAAAAACATTCAGTACTTC

D gene: TRBD1
J gene: TRBJ2-3
V gene: TRBV7-6
clone size: .
CDR3 protein: CASSFSDRGTDTQYF
CDR3 DNA: TGTGCCAGCAGCTTTAGCGACAGGGGTACAGATACGCAGTATTTT

D gene: .
J gene: TRBJ2-3
V gene: TRBV28
clone size: few
CDR3 protein: CASSFSGFADTQYF
CDR3 DNA: TGTGCCAGCAGTTTTTCAGGATTCGCAGATACGCAGTATTTT

D gene: .
J gene: TRBJ2-1
V gene: TRBV7-9
clone size: .
CDR3 protein: CASSFEGPVRINEQFF
CDR3 DNA: TGTGCCAGCAGCTTCGAGGGGCCTGTTAGGATCAATGAGCAGTTCTTC

D gene: TRBD2
J gene: TRBJ2-5
V gene: TRBV6-5
clone size: .
CDR3 protein: CASSYWGGETQYF
CDR3 DNA: TGTGCCAGCAGTTACTGGGGGGGAGAGACCCAGTACTTC

D gene: TRBD1
J gene: TRBJ2-3
V gene: TRBV5-4
clone size: .
CDR3 protein: CASSTPGAGGSDTQYF
CDR3 DNA: TGTGCCAGCAGCACCCCTGGGGCAGGGGGATCAGATACGCAGTATTTT

D gene: TRBD2
J gene: TRBJ2-1
V gene: TRBV28
clone size: .
CDR3 protein: CASSWLAGAGNEQFF
CDR3 DNA: TGTGCCAGCAGTTGGCTAGCGGGAGCAGGGAATGAGCAGTTCTTC

D gene: .
J gene: TRBJ1-6
V gene: TRBV10-2
clone size: .
CDR3 protein: CATLDQDNSPLHF
CDR3 DNA: TGCGCCACTTTAGATCAGGATAATTCACCCCTCCACTTT

D gene: .
J gene: TRBJ2-3
V gene: TRBV15
clone size: .
CDR3 protein: CATSRGAVDTQYF
CDR3 DNA: TGTGCCACCAGCAGAGGGGCAGTGGATACGCAGTATTTT

D gene: .
J gene: TRBJ1-6
V gene: TRBV4-1
clone size: .
CDR3 protein: CASSQEGSSYNSPLHF
CDR3 DNA: TGCGCCAGCAGCCAAGAAGGGAGCTCCTATAATTCACCCCTCCACTTT

D gene: .
J gene: TRBJ1-2
V gene: TRBV6-6
clone size: .
CDR3 protein: CASSFQGDGYTF
CDR3 DNA: TGTGCCAGCAGTTTCCAGGGAGATGGCTACACCTTC

D gene: .
J gene: TRBJ2-1
V gene: TRBV7-3
clone size: .
CDR3 protein: CASSPRGGGYNEQFF
CDR3 DNA: TGTGCCAGCAGCCCTCGCGGAGGGGGCTACAATGAGCAGTTCTTC

D gene: .
J gene: TRBJ2-3
V gene: TRBV28
clone size: once
CDR3 protein: CASSPSSDTQYF
CDR3 DNA: TGTGCCAGCAGTCCGAGTTCAGATACGCAGTATTTT

D gene: .
J gene: TRBJ2-1
V gene: TRBV29-1
clone size: .
CDR3 protein: CSVVGGAAYNEQFF
CDR3 DNA: TGCAGCGTTGTAGGGGGGGCAGCCTACAATGAGCAGTTCTTC

D gene: .
J gene: TRBJ1-4
V gene: TRBV28
clone size: once
CDR3 protein: CASSSGPEPRKLFF
CDR3 DNA: TGTGCCAGCAGTTCGGGCCCCGAGCCAAGGAAACTGTTTTTT

D gene: TRBD1
J gene: TRBJ1-1
V gene: TRBV11-1
clone size: .
CDR3 protein: CASSSTGATTEAFF
CDR3 DNA: TGTGCCAGCAGCTCGACAGGGGCAACCACTGAAGCTTTCTTT

D gene: TRBD1
J gene: TRBJ2-7
V gene: TRBV9
clone size: .
CDR3 protein: CASSVGTGLLDYEQYF
CDR3 DNA: TGTGCCAGCAGCGTCGGGACAGGGCTTCTTGACTACGAGCAGTACTTC

D gene: .
J gene: TRBJ1-4
V gene: TRBV7-9
clone size: .
CDR3 protein: CASSRPGPEKLFF
CDR3 DNA: TGTGCCAGCAGTCGTCCGGGACCCGAAAAACTGTTTTTT

D gene: .
J gene: TRBJ2-3
V gene: TRBV13
clone size: .
CDR3 protein: CASSQWVGSDTQYF
CDR3 DNA: TGTGCCAGCAGCCAATGGGTAGGGTCAGATACGCAGTATTTT

D gene: TRBD1
J gene: TRBJ2-2
V gene: TRBV5-4
clone size: .
CDR3 protein: CASSLGQGTTGELFF
CDR3 DNA: TGTGCCAGCAGCCTCGGACAGGGTACCACCGGGGAGCTGTTTTTT

D gene: TRBD1
J gene: TRBJ2-1
V gene: TRBV19
clone size: .
CDR3 protein: CASSAQGSSYNEQFF
CDR3 DNA: TGTGCCAGTAGTGCACAGGGGAGCTCCTACAATGAGCAGTTCTTC

D gene: .
J gene: TRBJ2-3
V gene: TRBV11-2
clone size: once
CDR3 protein: CASSLEFQLEPRGDTQYF
CDR3 DNA: TGTGCCAGCAGCTTAGAATTTCAACTGGAGCCCCGGGGAGATACGCAGTATTTT

D gene: .
J gene: TRBJ1-5
V gene: TRBV7-9
clone size: .
CDR3 protein: CASSLEYGGATNQPQHF
CDR3 DNA: TGTGCCAGCAGCTTAGAGTATGGTGGGGCCACCAATCAGCCCCAGCATTTT